These 29 T cell receptor beta chains originate from one sample sequenced in a study of monozygotic twins with inflammatory bowel disease. TCRdb reprocessed the 5' RACE reads and reports one entry per CDR3 protein, with no DNA. The sample table includes 400,000 or so distinct CDR3 sequences. Sample: blood. These receptors originate from a human donor with ulcerative colitis or Crohn's disease, or a healthy co-twin of an affected twin (not recorded which).

The genes are TRBV12-3 or TRBV12-4 and TRBJ2-1; TCRdb's assignment of TRBD2 cannot be checked, as there is no DNA. The length of the CDR3 is 12 residues. CDR3 in amino acids: CASSLTAAEQFF.

V usage is TRBV6-2 or TRBV6-3 and J usage is TRBJ1-1; TCRdb designates TRBD1, a call that cannot be tested without DNA. Germline CDR1 MNHEY, CDR2 SVGEGT. CDR3 length: 14 amino acids. The CDR3 here is CASREQGGNAEAFF.

This chain joins TRBV6-5 and TRBJ2-5. The germline CDR1 and CDR2 sequences are MNHEY and SVGAGI. This CDR3 contains 15 residues. CDR3 sequence reads: CASSYTWTNKETQYF.

The V call is TRBV5-1, the J call TRBJ2-2; the TCRdb call, TRBD1, lacks DNA for checking. The CDR3 sequence is 16 residues long. Germline assignment: CDR1 SGHRS and CDR2 YFSETQ. CDR3 region: CASSLERPGNTGELFF.

The genes are TRBV4-1 and TRBJ2-4; the TRBD2 assignment by TCRdb is unverifiable without DNA. The CDR3 is 19 residues long. CDR1 is MGHRA and CDR2 is YSYEKL in the germline V gene. The CDR3 here is CASSQVPLASGVSKNIQYF.

The chain has TRBV28 and TRBJ2-6. The CDR3 is made up of 15 amino acids. CDR1 is MDHEN, CDR2 SYDVKM, per germline. CDR3 residues: CASSLSVPGANVLTF. The full variable domain, in which reference TRBV28 and TRBJ2-6 provide the parts outside the CDR3, is DVKVTQSSRYLVKRTGEKVFLECVQDMDHENMFWYRQDPGLGLRLIYFSYDVKMKEKGDIPEGYSVSREKKERFSLILESASTNQTSMYLCASSLSVPGANVLTFGAGSRLTVL.

J is TRBJ2-3 and V is TRBV29-1; TCRdb picks TRBD1, but there is no DNA to check that call. The length of the CDR3 is 14 residues. Germline values: CDR1 SQVTM, CDR2 ANQGSEA. The CDR3 spells CSVVRGQGTDTQYF.

V is TRBV24-1 and J is TRBJ1-2. The CDR3 is made up of 15 amino acids. CDR1 is KGHDR, CDR2 SFDVKD, per germline. CDR3 region: CATSDSDGVGYGYTF.

The J gene is TRBJ1-2, the V gene TRBV12-3 or TRBV12-4; the TCRdb D gene call, TRBD1, has no DNA to confirm it. The CDR3 extends over 15 amino acids. The CDR3 sequence is CASSYSERTGYGYTF.

The chain's CDR3 is CASSLMGQGTGELFF. This chain uses TRBV7-2 with TRBJ2-2; without DNA, the TCRdb call of TRBD1 cannot be checked. CDR1 and CDR2 (germline): SGHTA, FQGNSA. This CDR3 region has 15 residues.

The chain carries TRBV7-9 and TRBJ1-1; TCRdb designates TRBD1, a call that cannot be tested without DNA. The CDR3 totals 15 residues. Germline V gene data show CDR1 as SEHNR and CDR2 as FQNEAQ (reference sequence). This CDR3 reads CASSLGQAPNTEAFF.

The chain has TRBV2 and TRBJ1-1; without DNA, the TCRdb call of TRBD1 cannot be checked. Germline V CDR1 and CDR2: SNHLY, FYNNEI. The CDR3 has 15 residues. Here the CDR3 reads CASNGQGAFATEAFF. Full variable domain (outside the CDR3, taken from reference TRBV2 and TRBJ1-1): EPEVTQTPSHQVTQMGQEVILRCVPISNHLYFYWYRQILGQKVEFLVSFYNNEISEKSEIFDDQFSVERPDGSNFTLKIRSTKLEDSAMYFCASNGQGAFATEAFFGQGTRLTVV.

The CDR3 is CASSVSGRAGEQFF. The genes are TRBV28 and TRBJ2-1; as DNA is missing, the TRBD2 call by TCRdb cannot be tested. The CDR3 contains 14 residues. Germline CDR1 MDHEN, CDR2 SYDVKM.

The CDR3 here is CASSQVRNIQYF. This chain joins TRBV14 and TRBJ2-4. Germline loops: CDR1 SGHDN, CDR2 FVKESK. The CDR3 runs 12 residues.

The J gene is TRBJ2-2, the V gene TRBV5-1; TCRdb's D call, TRBD1, is unchecked because there is no DNA. The CDR3 sequence is 15 residues long. Germline CDR1 is SGHRS and CDR2 is YFSETQ. The CDR3 reads CASSLELFSGGELFF.

The V gene is TRBV4-1, the J gene TRBJ2-1; TCRdb outputs TRBD1, but without DNA this stays unchecked. CDR1 and CDR2 (germline): MGHRA, YSYEKL. CDR3 size: 17 residues. The CDR3 reads CASSQEVTPTGKNEQFF.

V is TRBV5-6 and J is TRBJ2-3; TCRdb selects TRBD2, and the lack of DNA leaves this call unchecked. The CDR3 runs 12 residues. Germline V gene lookup returns CDR1 SGHDT and CDR2 YYEEEE. CDR3 residues: CASSQGLDTQYF.

V is TRBV6-2 or TRBV6-3 and J is TRBJ2-7; the D call from TCRdb, TRBD1, cannot be confirmed without DNA. The CDR3 consists of 16 residues. Germline V lookup: CDR1 MNHEY, CDR2 SVGEGT. CDR3 in amino acids: CASSPVFGTGFNEQYF.

The CDR3 protein is CASSLEQFYEQYF. The chain is built from TRBV12-3 or TRBV12-4 and TRBJ2-7. This CDR3 spans 13 amino acids.

The chain employs TRBV6-5 and TRBJ1-2. The CDR3 sequence is 13 residues long. Per germline, CDR1 MNHEY and CDR2 SVGAGI. The CDR3: CASSYYPASDYTF.

CDR3 amino acids: CATSKASGTTGTQYF. The V gene is TRBV12-3 or TRBV12-4, the J gene TRBJ2-3; the D call of TRBD2 rests on TCRdb alone, since no DNA is present to check it. The CDR3 is 15 residues long.

This chain joins TRBV2 and TRBJ2-3; as DNA is missing, the TRBD2 call by TCRdb cannot be tested. The V gene's germline CDR1 is SNHLY and CDR2 FYNNEI. CDR3 length: 15 amino acids. CDR3 loop: CASTSLGLAADTQYF. Using reference TRBV2 and TRBJ2-3 for the parts outside the CDR3, the full variable domain is EPEVTQTPSHQVTQMGQEVILRCVPISNHLYFYWYRQILGQKVEFLVSFYNNEISEKSEIFDDQFSVERPDGSNFTLKIRSTKLEDSAMYFCASTSLGLAADTQYFGPGTRLTVL.

The chain carries TRBV6-6 and TRBJ1-1. The length of the CDR3 is 14 residues. Germline lookup yields CDR1 MNHNY and CDR2 SVGAGI (reference sequence). This CDR3 reads CASSYSPEFTEAFF.

V and J are TRBV11-1 and TRBJ1-2; TCRdb reports TRBD1, a call that lacks DNA to check it against. The germline V gene encodes CDR1 SGHAT and CDR2 FQDESV (reference sequence). The CDR3 has 18 residues. The CDR3 loop is CASSLRGQESYPLYGYTF.

V usage is TRBV2 and J usage is TRBJ1-4; with no DNA, the TCRdb D assignment of TRBD1 cannot be verified. Germline CDR1 is SNHLY and CDR2 is FYNNEI. The CDR3 runs to 16 residues. This chain's CDR3 is CASSEAIMGRGEKLFF.

The rearrangement joins TRBV7-3 to TRBJ2-2. The CDR3 is 14 residues long. Germline V gives CDR1 SGHTA, CDR2 FQGTGA. CDR3 sequence reads: CASSPARNTGELFF.

The CDR3 sequence is CSARGDSPSKLFF. The chain carries TRBV20-1 and TRBJ1-4; the D call from TCRdb, TRBD1, cannot be confirmed without DNA. The germline V gene encodes CDR1 DFQATT and CDR2 SNEGSKA (reference sequence). The CDR3 runs 13 residues.

J is TRBJ2-7 and V is TRBV10-3; the TCRdb call, TRBD1, lacks DNA for checking. This CDR3 is built from 13 residues. Looked up from germline, CDR1 is ENHRY and CDR2 is SYGVKD. CDR3 in amino acids: CAISAGTLGEQYF.

The chain combines TRBV28 with TRBJ2-2; there is no DNA to check the TCRdb D call of TRBD2. Germline CDR1 reads MDHEN; CDR2 reads SYDVKM. CDR3 length equals 15 residues. This CDR3 reads CASSSSGTNTGELFF.